This passage covers 8 T cell receptor beta chains from one sample sequenced in a study of T cell clones after liver transplantation. The data were produced by immunoSEQ multiplex PCR, yet TCRdb's version contains in-frame clones alone and is incomplete. Among tens of thousands of clones listed, approximately 80% were seen once. Sample: CD4+ T cells from blood, taken 12 months after liver transplant. These receptors were collected from a human patient who received a liver transplant. The graft donor may have given rise to some T cells.

This chain uses TRBV28 with TRBJ2-6, with no clear D. The CDR3 is made up of 16 amino acids. V lost 1 base, J lost 2 bases, and 9 bases lay in between. Germline CDR1 reads MDHEN; CDR2 reads SYDVKM. The CDR3, as DNA: TGTGCCAGCAGTTTATCGACCCATCCTGGGGCCAACGTCCTGACTTTC. It translates to CASSLSTHPGANVLTF.

V usage is TRBV19 and J usage is TRBJ2-7; D may be TRBD1 (6 bases). Germline V gene data show CDR1 as LNHDA and CDR2 as SQIVND (reference sequence). The CDR3 runs to 12 residues. Between the trimmed V and J ends, which lost 11 bases and 3 bases, there was a span of 14 bases. CDR3 region: CASGQRDYEQYF. CDR3 nucleotide sequence: TGTGCCTCCGGACAGCGAGACTACGAGCAGTACTTC. Together with reference TRBV19 and TRBJ2-7, the CDR3 gives the full variable domain: DGGITQSPKYLFRKEGQNVTLSCEQNLNHDAMYWYRQDPGQGLRLIYYSQIVNDFQKGDIAEGYSVSREKKESFPLTVTSAQKNPTAFYLCASGQRDYEQYFGPGTRLTVT.

V gene TRBV5-1 combines with J gene TRBJ2-1; 10 positions agree with TRBD2. V was pared by 5 bases and J by 3 bases, with 5 bases of the junction left unmatched. CDR3 length: 15 residues. CDR1 and CDR2 (germline): SGHRS, YFSETQ. This CDR3 reads CASRTGTSVYNEQFF. CDR3 sequence (DNA): TGCGCCAGCAGAACCGGGACTAGCGTCTACAATGAGCAGTTCTTC. The whole variable domain, remainder taken from reference TRBV5-1 and TRBJ2-1, is KAGVTQTPRYLIKTRGQQVTLSCSPISGHRSVSWYQQTPGQGLQFLFEYFSETQRNKGNFPGRFSGRQFSNSRSEMNVSTLELGDSALYLCASRTGTSVYNEQFFGPGTRLTVL.

The J gene is TRBJ2-7, the V gene TRBV23-1, with 9 bases identical to TRBD1. TRBV23-1 is flagged as an ORF with uncertain function. J was trimmed by 2 bases and V by 3 bases; bases with no gene match: 11. The CDR3 consists of 17 residues. CDR3 DNA sequence: TGCGCCAGCAGTCACCCTCGGACAGGGGCTAACCCCTACGAGCAGTACTTC. The encoded protein is CASSHPRTGANPYEQYF.

The chain employs TRBV18 and TRBJ2-6; D is perhaps TRBD1 (6 bases). The V end lost 0 bases, the J end lost 4 bases, and 13 bases lay between the germline ends. The CDR3 has 17 amino acids. Per the germline V gene, CDR1 is KGHSH and CDR2 is LQKENI. The CDR3 is CASSPPNTGSGANVLTF. As DNA, the CDR3 is TGTGCCAGCTCACCACCGAATACAGGGAGCGGGGCCAACGTCCTGACTTTC.

The CDR3 DNA is TGCAGCGCCCTCGGGGGGGCTGAAACCTACAATGAGCAGTTCTTC. This translates into CSALGGAETYNEQFF. V and J are TRBV29-1 and TRBJ2-1, with 8 bases identical to TRBD2. J gave up 2 bases and V 7 bases, and 10 bases lay outside the gene matches. This CDR3 region has 15 residues. Germline CDR1 reads SQVTM; CDR2 reads ANQGSEA.

This clone was seen once. The rearrangement joins TRBV5-6 to TRBJ1-3, with a weak D call TRBD1 (6 bases). V was cut by 3 bases and J by 3 bases, with 10 bases left in between. CDR1 is SGHDT and CDR2 is YYEEEE in the germline V gene. This CDR3 is built from 14 residues. The CDR3 loop reads CASSWGALGNTIYF. CDR3 sequence (DNA): TGTGCCAGCAGCTGGGGGGCGCTTGGAAACACCATATATTTT.

The V call is TRBV19, the J call TRBJ2-1; TRBD2 aligns across 10 bases. The V segment lost 5 bases and the J segment 7 bases; nucleotides outside the gene matches: 14. CDR3 length: 17 residues. The germline V gene has CDR1 LNHDA and CDR2 SQIVND (reference sequence). The CDR3 here is CASSSPPLAGAGNEQFF. The CDR3 DNA follows: TGTGCCAGTAGTTCCCCGCCCCTAGCGGGAGCCGGGAATGAGCAGTTCTTC.